The sequence of this TCR beta chain was determined in a study of cytomegalovirus exposure and HLA in healthy donors. The sample holds one count of this clone. Its antigen remains unidentified. Trimming removed 0 bases at V and 4 bases at J, with 10 bases between. This CDR3 has 15 residues. CDR1 and CDR2 (germline): MNHNS, SASEGT. With 60 Vbeta and 13 Jbeta primers, the PCR was carried out. Generated by immunoSEQ multiplex PCR, the TCRdb table keeps only in-frame clones and is missing some. The sample has 110,000 to 150,000 clones, 75% to 80% seen once. Overall study results and limits: Sequencing probably produced one cluster of sequence variants that were highly shared.

Sequencing was performed on PBMCs. V and J are TRBV6-1 and TRBJ1-5; a possible D gene is TRBD1 (5 bases). This receptor was identified in a female donor in good health and CMV-seronegative. CDR3 coding DNA: TGTGCCAGCAGTGAAGCTGGGGGGTGGAATCAGCCCCAGCATTTT. Protein: CASSEAGGWNQPQHF.